This T cell receptor beta chain is from a study of shared clonotypes between healthy human individuals. Study findings and constraints: Clonotypes that were shared across a few donors made up around 5% of naive CD4 clonotypes. Few donors restricted represented genetic and exposure-history diversity. Memory subsets generally showed smaller estimated richness than naive subsets did.

Method: immunoSEQ multiplex PCR; TCRdb's copy keeps in-frame clones and lacks some. The table records 400,000 to 600,000 clones, 95% to 97% of them present only once. CDR3 length equals 12 residues. Germline assignment: CDR1 SGHDT and CDR2 YYEEEE. The germline V and J ends were trimmed by 1 base and 8 bases, with 7 bases remaining between them. Notes on this clone: Its antigen is unidentified.

The chain links TRBV5-6 to TRBJ2-1; D gene ambiguous. This TCR derives from a woman under 40 in good health. Input material: naive CD4+ T cells sorted from blood. Subset reported: CD45RA+ positively selected. CDR3 DNA: TGTGCCAGCAGCTTGTCACTGTATGAGCAGTTCTTC. Translation gives CASSLSLYEQFF.